This T cell receptor (beta chain) derives from a study of T cells after yellow fever vaccination. Study overall: For low cell numbers, libraries were made with SMART-Seq v4 Ultra Low Input. Whole-study findings and limits: The booster saw the reappearance of most primary-vaccination clones (roughly 96% CD4, around 90% CD8).

The TCR cDNA carried a universal primer site and UMIs from 5'RACE template switching. Using its own MiXCR run on the 5' RACE reads, TCRdb lists one record per CDR3 protein. The table has about 510,000 distinct CDR3 sequences, 21% seen once. V was trimmed by 0 bases and J by 5 bases, leaving 20 bases between them. Germline V lookup: CDR1 LGHNA, CDR2 YNFKEQ. The CDR3 loop spans 18 amino acids. In regard to this clonotype: Its target is unknown.

The chain carries TRBV4-2 and TRBJ1-5; D is unclear. The source material was PBMCs, sampled about 21 days after the first yellow fever vaccination. This receptor was obtained from a man between 18 and 35 years old who received the YFV17D yellow fever vaccine. The CDR3 spells CASSQDPHRAGGDQPQHF. CDR3 nucleotides: TGTGCCAGCAGCCAAGACCCCCACCGGGCGGGCGGTGATCAGCCCCAGCATTTT.